This entry describes one T cell receptor (beta chain). Its antigen is unknown. Germline V gene sequence: CDR1 SGHNT, CDR2 YYREEE (reference sequence). There are 16 residues in the CDR3. Synthesis of TCR beta cDNA relied on 5'RACE template switching carrying UMIs. TCRdb re-called the 5' RACE reads and catalogs CDR3 proteins one per entry, DNA excluded. The sample has over 250,000 distinct CDR3 sequences. This specimen belongs to a study of T cells expressing NK-cell markers. Study background: The authors derived TCR beta repertoires from sorted CD3+CD56+NKG2C+, CD3+CD56+NKG2C- and CD3+CD56-NKG2C+ T cells. Seven sequenced donors out of eight were HCMV-seropositive, one seronegative.

Study results and caveats: Similarly, these clonotypes led the CD3+CD56-NKG2C+ fraction as well in a handful of donors.

The sequence derives from a woman aged 18-69 years in good health. This chain links TRBV5-4 with TRBJ1-1; TCRdb picks TRBD1, but there is no DNA to check that call. Specimen: blood T cells: a sorted CD56 or NKG2C T cell subset, CD4+ or CD8+ T cells, or bulk PBMC T cells (not recorded which). The CDR3 is CASSLAAGGGSSEAFF.